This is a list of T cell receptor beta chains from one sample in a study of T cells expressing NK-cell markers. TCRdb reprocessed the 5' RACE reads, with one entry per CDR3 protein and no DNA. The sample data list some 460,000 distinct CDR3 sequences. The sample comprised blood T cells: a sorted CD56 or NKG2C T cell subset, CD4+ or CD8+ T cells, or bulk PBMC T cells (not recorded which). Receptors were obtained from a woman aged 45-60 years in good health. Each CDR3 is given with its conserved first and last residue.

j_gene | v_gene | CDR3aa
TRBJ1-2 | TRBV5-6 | CASSLAVTRVEGYTF
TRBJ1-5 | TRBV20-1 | CSARGREGTGNLLSQQPQHF
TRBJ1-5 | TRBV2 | CASSEAQGPNQPQHF
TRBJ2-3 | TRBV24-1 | CATSSSRLTNTQYF
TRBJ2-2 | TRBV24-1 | CATSDPTSTHTGELFF
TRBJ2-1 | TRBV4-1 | CASSQVIGKGGNEQFF
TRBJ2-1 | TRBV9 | CASSVDGQGYNEQFF
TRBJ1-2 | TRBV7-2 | CASSTSGDGYGYTF
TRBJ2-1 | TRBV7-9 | CASSSRGPGNEQFF
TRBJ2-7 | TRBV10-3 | CAIGLTLDEQYF
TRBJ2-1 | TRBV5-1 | CASSLRLAGPYNEQFF
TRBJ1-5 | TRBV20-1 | CSASAAGGIIGNQPQHF
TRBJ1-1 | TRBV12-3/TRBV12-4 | CASSLQRTSTEAFF
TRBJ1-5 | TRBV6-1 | CASASLLTGDLGPQHF
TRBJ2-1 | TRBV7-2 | CASSTARGRASYNEQFF
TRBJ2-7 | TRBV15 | CATAQDRGYEQYF
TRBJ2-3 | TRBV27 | CASSRQGVPTDTQYF
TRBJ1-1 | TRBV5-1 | CASSLGGERTEAFF
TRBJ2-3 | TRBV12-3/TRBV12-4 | CASRSHRDHTDTQYF
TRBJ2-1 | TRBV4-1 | CASSQVSSGRAMVGEQFF
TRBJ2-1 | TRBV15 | CATSKGESSYNEQFF
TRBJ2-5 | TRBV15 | CATSSGLAGVQETQYF
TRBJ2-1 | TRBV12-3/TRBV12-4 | CASGWAGGIYNEQFF
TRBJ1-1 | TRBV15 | CATSRTGRFAVEAFF
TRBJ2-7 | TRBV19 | CASSPLDRSTYEQYF
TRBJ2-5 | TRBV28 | CASRGYIGVGETQYF
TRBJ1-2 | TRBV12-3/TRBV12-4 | CASSARQALYGYTF
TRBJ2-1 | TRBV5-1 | CASSLGLAGSNSYNEQFF
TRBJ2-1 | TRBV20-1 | CSARGGRGLANEQFF
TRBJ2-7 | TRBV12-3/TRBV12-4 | CASSPAPGQGPDEQYF
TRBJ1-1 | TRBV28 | CASAVGAMNTEAFF
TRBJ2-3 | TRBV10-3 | CAISEIGGTDTQYF
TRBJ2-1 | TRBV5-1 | CASSFPAGVGYNEQFF
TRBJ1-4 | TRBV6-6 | CASSTGGLNEKLFF
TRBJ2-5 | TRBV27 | CASSLFGEETQYF
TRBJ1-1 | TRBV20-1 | CSARDGGRAWTEAFF
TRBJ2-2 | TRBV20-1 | CSARRGGPNTGELFF
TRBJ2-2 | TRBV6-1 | CARGTSGNTGELFF